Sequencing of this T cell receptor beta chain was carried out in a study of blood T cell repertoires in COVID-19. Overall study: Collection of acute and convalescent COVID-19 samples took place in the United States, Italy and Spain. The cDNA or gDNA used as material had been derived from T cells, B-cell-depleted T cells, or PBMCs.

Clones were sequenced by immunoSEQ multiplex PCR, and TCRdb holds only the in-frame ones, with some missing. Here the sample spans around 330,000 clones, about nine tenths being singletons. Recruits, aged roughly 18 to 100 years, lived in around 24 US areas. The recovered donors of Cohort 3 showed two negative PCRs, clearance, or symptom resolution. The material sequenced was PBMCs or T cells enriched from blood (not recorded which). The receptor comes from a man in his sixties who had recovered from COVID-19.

The CDR3, as DNA: TGTGCCAGTAGCGATGGACAGGCTGGGGCCAACGTCCTGACTTTC. Translating gives CASSDGQAGANVLTF. The rearrangement uses TRBV19 and TRBJ2-6, with 7 bases that match TRBD1. Germline V gives CDR1 LNHDA, CDR2 SQIVND (reference sequence). The J segment lost 2 bases and the V segment lost 6 bases, leaving 4 bases of the junction unmatched. This CDR3 has 15 amino acids.